Shown below are 28 T cell receptor beta chains from a single sample sequenced in a study of long-term antiretroviral therapy in people with HIV. The authors ran the immunoSEQ assay, v3.0, at survey level. Clones were read by immunoSEQ multiplex PCR, and TCRdb kept only the in-frame ones, dropping some. This sample has 20,000 to 25,000 clones, with roughly three quarters found just once. Here the sequenced sample was unsorted PBMCs, taken 0.5 years after starting antiretroviral therapy. The source of these receptors is a woman aged 40 to 55 with HIV.

The V call is TRBV4-3, the J call TRBJ2-1, with D tentatively TRBD2 (6 bases). Trimming left V 0 bases short and J 5 bases short, with 11 bases between. This CDR3 comprises 15 residues. Germline CDR1 LGHNA, CDR2 YSLEER. The DNA of the CDR3 is TGCGCCAGCAGCCAAGACTCGGGGGTACACAATGAGCAGTTCTTC. Translation: CASSQDSGVHNEQFF.

V and J are TRBV11-3 and TRBJ2-7; TRBD2 matches at 12 bases. Germline V gene data show CDR1 as SGHNT and CDR2 as YENEEA. The CDR3 contains 16 residues. Losses at the gene ends were 5 bases for V and 1 base for J; bases not matched to a gene: 6. CDR3 coding DNA: TGTGCCAGCAGCCCCACTAGCGGGGGGACGTCCTACGAGCAGTACTTC. It encodes CASSPTSGGTSYEQYF.

The chain employs TRBV5-1 and TRBJ2-3; D unresolved. CDR1 SGHRS and CDR2 YFSETQ come from the germline V gene. Trimming left V 4 bases short and J 3 bases short, with 12 bases between. The CDR3 contains 14 residues. DNA for the CDR3: TGCGCCAGCAGCACGGGCCCCGGGACAGATACGCAGTATTTT. Translation: CASSTGPGTDTQYF.

This chain joins TRBV9 and TRBJ2-5; TRBD2 matches 14 bases. The J segment lost 5 bases and the V segment lost 3 bases, leaving 9 bases of the junction unmatched. CDR3 length equals 17 residues. Germline CDR1 reads SGDLS; CDR2 reads YYNGEE. Written as DNA, the CDR3 is TGTGCCAGCAGCGGGAAGACTAGCGGGGGGGCCGCGGAGACCCAGTACTTC. This encodes CASSGKTSGGAAETQYF. The full variable domain, completed using reference TRBV9 and TRBJ2-5, is DSGVTQTPKHLITATGQRVTLRCSPRSGDLSVYWYQQSLDQGLQFLIQYYNGEERAKGNILERFSAQQFPDLHSELNLSSLELGDSALYFCASSGKTSGGAAETQYFGPGTRLLVL.

This clone has more than one count but fewer than ten. The gene calls are TRBV21-1 and TRBJ2-7; the D call in the table, TRBD1, was not verified against the DNA. TRBV21-1 is labeled a pseudogene. CDR3 size: 16 residues. The CDR3 region is CASSTRFDRDSYEQYF. The CDR3 DNA is TGTGCCAGCAGCACTCGATTCGACAGGGACTCCTACGAGCAGTACTTC.

The J gene is TRBJ2-3, the V gene TRBV9; perhaps TRBD2 as D (7 bases). From germline, CDR1 is SGDLS and CDR2 YYNGEE. V lost 0 bases, J lost 3 bases, and 14 bases lay in between. CDR3 length equals 16 residues. In DNA, the CDR3 is TGTGCCAGCAGCGTAGAGGTCGGGGGGACAACAGATACGCAGTATTTT. Translating gives CASSVEVGGTTDTQYF.

This chain joins TRBV7-6 and TRBJ2-7; D tentatively fits TRBD1 or TRBD2 (5 bases each). Germline assignment: CDR1 SGHVS and CDR2 FNYEAQ. The CDR3 has 13 amino acids. Trimming removed 3 bases at V and 3 bases at J, with 9 bases between. CDR3 sequence: CASSFGANYEQYF. The CDR3 nucleotides read TGTGCCAGCAGCTTCGGGGCGAACTACGAGCAGTACTTC.

The chain recombines TRBV6-5 with TRBJ1-1; perhaps TRBD1 as D (6 bases). The CDR3 has 15 residues. V lost 2 bases, J lost 4 bases, and 14 bases lay in between. The germline V gene encodes CDR1 MNHEY and CDR2 SVGAGI. DNA of the CDR3: TGTGCCAGCAGTTACCCCAGGGGTGGGGTCACTGAAGCTTTCTTT. Amino acid sequence: CASSYPRGGVTEAFF.

The chain recombines TRBV5-6 with TRBJ1-5; 7 nucleotides line up with TRBD1. The CDR3 covers 14 residues. V trimming: 4 bases; J trimming: 6 bases; junction bases outside the gene matches: 7. The V gene's germline CDR1 is SGHDT and CDR2 YYEEEE. CDR3 region: CASSETGRGQPQHF. CDR3 sequence (DNA): TGTGCCAGCAGCGAGACAGGGAGGGGTCAGCCCCAGCATTTT.

The chain combines TRBV11-3 with TRBJ2-2, with 10 bases identical to TRBD1. The CDR3 contains 16 residues. Germline assignment: CDR1 SGHNT and CDR2 YENEEA. The J segment lost 7 bases and the V segment lost 5 bases, leaving 10 bases of the junction unmatched. The CDR3 DNA reads as TGTGCCAGCAGCCGGGGACAGGGGAGAATGGACGGGGAGCTGTTTTTT. The encoded protein is CASSRGQGRMDGELFF.

J is TRBJ2-1 and V is TRBV11-2; D perhaps matches TRBD2 (6 bases). There are 16 residues in the CDR3. Germline CDR1 and CDR2: SGHAT and FQNNGV. V lost 0 bases to trimming and J lost 4 bases, with 13 bases between them. The CDR3 region has the DNA TGTGCCAGCAGCTTAGAGCTGCTGGGGGGATACAATGAGCAGTTCTTC. This gives the protein CASSLELLGGYNEQFF.

The V gene is TRBV15, the J gene TRBJ2-1; TRBD2 might be the D (6 bases). Trimming cost V 3 bases and J 9 bases, with 9 bases left between them. The CDR3 consists of 12 residues. Germline CDR1 LNHNV, CDR2 YYDKDF (reference sequence). The CDR3 region is CATSREGLEQFF. DNA for the CDR3: TGTGCCACCAGCAGGGAGGGGCTTGAGCAGTTCTTC.

This clone came up once. The chain links TRBV18 to TRBJ1-1; D call uncertain. Germline CDR1 and CDR2: KGHSH and LQKENI. Trimming stripped 0 bases from V and 8 bases from J, with 7 bases between. The CDR3 spans 12 residues. CDR3 in DNA: TGTGCCAGCTCACCACCTGTCGGAGAAGCTTTCTTT. Protein product: CASSPPVGEAFF.

CDR3: CSVVMVGGYTF. CDR3 bases: TGCAGCGTTGTGATGGTTGGGGGCTACACCTTC. The rearrangement links TRBV29-1 to TRBJ1-2; D unclear. V was shortened by 4 bases and J by 8 bases, with 11 bases between the two germline ends. This CDR3 region has 11 residues. Germline lookup yields CDR1 SQVTM and CDR2 ANQGSEA.

The count of this clone is one. The J gene is TRBJ2-3, the V gene TRBV5-5; TRBD2 agrees at 12 bases. The CDR3 spans 18 residues. V dropped 0 bases and J dropped 2; count of bases not matched to a gene: 7. Germline-derived CDR1 and CDR2 are SGHKS and YYEKEE (reference sequence). CDR3 sequence reads: CASSLGGLAGLYTDTQYF. CDR3 sequence (DNA): TGTGCCAGCAGCTTGGGCGGACTAGCGGGGCTCTACACAGATACGCAGTATTTT.

The chain joins TRBV4-1 to TRBJ2-3; 12 positions agree with TRBD2. The V gene's germline CDR1 is MGHRA and CDR2 YSYEKL. There are 18 residues in the CDR3. Germline trimming cut 0 bases from V and 0 bases from J; bases unmatched to any gene: 4. The CDR3 region has the DNA TGCGCCAGCAGCCAAGAAGGGCTAGCGGGGGGGAGCACAGATACGCAGTATTTT. Its translation is CASSQEGLAGGSTDTQYF.

The rearrangement joins TRBV7-6 to TRBJ2-1; TRBD2 matches at 8 bases. The trim removed 5 bases at V and 5 bases at J, leaving 14 bases unmatched. CDR3 length equals 17 residues. CDR1 SGHVS and CDR2 FNYEAQ come from the germline V gene. CDR3 amino acids: CASSPGRARSPDNEQFF. CDR3 in DNA: TGTGCCAGCAGCCCCGGGAGGGCGCGGTCACCAGACAATGAGCAGTTCTTC.

The rearrangement uses TRBV14 and TRBJ1-1, with 7 bases lining up with TRBD1. With V trimmed by 4 bases and J by 1 base, 0 bases remained unmatched. CDR1 is SGHDN and CDR2 is FVKESK in the germline V gene. This CDR3 contains 13 residues. This CDR3 is CASSRDRNTEAFF. The CDR3 DNA follows: TGTGCCAGCAGCCGGGACAGGAACACTGAAGCTTTCTTT.

This CDR3 is CASTLGREWVEQYF. CDR3 nucleotide sequence: TGTGCCAGCACATTGGGACGCGAATGGGTCGAGCAGTACTTC. The chain is built from TRBV6-1 and TRBJ2-7; perhaps D is TRBD1 or TRBD2 (5 bases each). The V end lost 7 bases, the J end lost 6 bases, and 19 bases lay between the germline ends. The CDR3 consists of 14 residues. Germline loops: CDR1 MNHNS, CDR2 SASEGT.

In DNA form, the CDR3 reads TGTGCCAGCTCACCACCAGCGAGGGAGACCCAGTACTTC. Amino acids: CASSPPARETQYF. This chain connects TRBV18 to TRBJ2-5; D not resolved. There are 13 residues in the CDR3. Trimming removed 0 bases at V and 5 bases at J, with 7 bases between. Looked up from germline, CDR1 is KGHSH and CDR2 is LQKENI.

The chain uses TRBV27 and TRBJ2-1; TRBD2 matches 7 bases. This CDR3 has 17 amino acids. Trimming took 2 bases from V and 0 from J; bases not matched to a gene: 7. Germline V gives CDR1 MNHEY, CDR2 SMNVEV (reference sequence). This CDR3 is CASSLESGVSSYNEQFF. DNA for the CDR3: TGTGCCAGCAGTTTAGAGAGCGGGGTAAGCTCCTACAATGAGCAGTTCTTC.

V and J are TRBV23-1 and TRBJ1-6; D is unresolved. TRBV23-1 is an open reading frame whose function is uncertain. This CDR3 region has 20 residues. Trimming shortened V by 2 bases and J by 1 base, and 21 bases separated the two germline ends. The CDR3 DNA is TGCGCCAGCAGTCAAAGAATTACGCCCTGCGGGGATTCCTATAATTCACCCCTCCACTTT. Translating it yields CASSQRITPCGDSYNSPLHF.

This chain uses TRBV7-9 with TRBJ2-1; TRBD1 matches 7 bases. Losses at the gene ends were 5 bases for V and 4 bases for J; bases not matched to a gene: 14. The CDR3 is 17 residues long. In germline, CDR1 is SEHNR, CDR2 FQNEAQ (reference sequence). The CDR3 bases are TGTGCCAGCAGCCGCGACCTGACAGGGATGTGGTACAATGAGCAGTTCTTC. As protein: CASSRDLTGMWYNEQFF.

This chain uses TRBV5-5 with TRBJ2-5; 9 positions agree with TRBD2. With V trimmed by 2 bases and J by 1 base, 9 bases remained unmatched. Germline V gene sequence: CDR1 SGHKS, CDR2 YYEKEE (reference sequence). This CDR3 spans 17 amino acids. CDR3 sequence (DNA): TGTGCCAGCAGCTTCCGGGTGCGAGCGGGGGGCCAAGAGACCCAGTACTTC. Amino acids: CASSFRVRAGGQETQYF.

The chain recombines TRBV4-3 with TRBJ1-2; TRBD1 matches at 7 bases. Germline V gene lookup returns CDR1 LGHNA and CDR2 YSLEER. J lost 6 bases, V lost 0 bases, and 10 bases had no gene match. CDR3 length equals 16 residues. The CDR3 spells CASSQELGGLLDGYTF. Written as DNA, the CDR3 is TGCGCCAGCAGCCAAGAATTAGGGGGCCTACTTGATGGCTACACCTTC.

The rearrangement uses TRBV7-2 and TRBJ1-5, with a tentative D call TRBD1 (6 bases). In germline, CDR1 is SGHTA, CDR2 FQGNSA. The CDR3 loop spans 15 amino acids. V dropped 1 base and J dropped 9 bases, with 16 bases sitting between them. The CDR3 DNA reads as TGTGCCAGCAGCTTAGGGCCGGGGGCCCCCCGGCCCCAGCATTTT. Residues: CASSLGPGAPRPQHF.

The J gene is TRBJ2-7, the V gene TRBV7-2; the D gene could be TRBD1 or TRBD2 (5 bases each). The V end was cut by 7 bases, the J end by 1 base, with 14 bases between. This CDR3 has 14 residues. Germline-derived CDR1 and CDR2 are SGHTA and FQGNSA. Written as DNA, the CDR3 is TGTGCCAGCACTCCTATGGGGACGTCCTACGAGCAGTACTTC. Protein: CASTPMGTSYEQYF.

V is TRBV7-6 and J is TRBJ1-4, with a weak D call TRBD1 (6 bases). Germline CDR1 and CDR2: SGHVS and FNYEAQ. V was cut by 0 bases and J by 10 bases, with 15 bases left in between. The CDR3 contains 15 residues. This CDR3 reads CASSLATGQSGKLFF. CDR3 nucleotides: TGTGCCAGCAGCTTAGCAACAGGACAGTCAGGAAAACTGTTTTTT.